The source of this TCR beta chain is a study of cytomegalovirus exposure and HLA in healthy donors (dated by TCRdb to about 2017). For the study in its entirety: In an earlier analysis of several hundred of the donors, less than 350 Gb of sequence data and approximately 100 million unique TCR beta sequences from 180 million or so T cells were reported. On average, roughly 240,000 unique TCR beta nucleotide sequences were sequenced per donor among a few hundred genotyped donors of the cohort, with roughly 18% of those sequences being non-productive. Rather than drawing on any new phenotypic data, the later analysis identified candidate immune exposures from TCR beta sequences and the way those sequences occurred across donors. In an earlier analysis of 550 to 700 of the donors, high-throughput TCR beta sequencing was used to judge whether each TCR beta V gene segment behaved as functional or pseudogenic. Every repertoire in the discovery cohort had been generated on one and the same sequencing platform. To predict cytomegalovirus infection status, the study brought together high-throughput TCR immunosequencing, statistical association of individual TCRs with disease status, and machine learning. The number of donors typed differed by locus, with about 629-640 for A, B, C, DRB1 and DQB1, around 560 for DQA1, 600 to 610 for DPA1, and some 470 for DPB1. Alongside the repertoire data, information on donor age, sex, ethnicity and CMV serostatus was compiled. Because of strong linkage in the cohort, four or five DR-DQ haplotypes were treated as single units for association and clustering. Besides the first cohort of 550 to 750 subjects, a separate validation cohort made up of 120 different subjects was used. The genetic ancestry cluster associated with self-reported Caucasian donors included about 81% of the roughly 360 genotyped donors. Approximately 300 gigabases of sequencing data and 91 million or so unique TCR sequences made up an early release that covered roughly 670 HLA-typed donors. Genome-wide SNP genotypes for about 60% of the roughly 670 donors were used in a later genetic analysis, which treated that subset as a discovery cohort. The study aimed to test whether signatures of past pathogen exposure could be identified by cataloging public T cell receptors. A later analysis re-examined previously published TCR beta repertoires from more than 600 donors and added high-resolution HLA genotyping to investigate patterns of TCR occurrence. HLA typing covered class I and class II loci at four-digit resolution. The study used immunosequencing to profile the T cell repertoires of several hundred subjects and linked those repertoires to cytomegalovirus serostatus. What the study reported, not specific to this receptor: Because HLA typing was unavailable for some donors at each locus, only the typed subset was used in association tests. The study listed 150 to 200 TCR beta chains as associated with cytomegalovirus. In a later analysis, HLA-associated TCR beta chains were found to be more clonally expanded and to have lower generation probabilities than equally common non-associated chains. While some public TCRs were present in many individuals, most TCR sequences turned up only very rarely across donors. Three of the identified cytomegalovirus-associated TCR beta chains were confirmed in vitro to be specific for cytomegalovirus antigens. The authors suggested that the approach could potentially be extended to other disease states and immunological phenotypes. The classifier was reported to diagnose cytomegalovirus status with high specificity and sensitivity in both the original and validation cohorts. Immune exposure information for the cohort was limited to CMV serostatus. In a later genetic analysis, a missense DCLRE1C variant was associated with V-gene and J-gene trimming of TCR beta chains, and the association was replicated in an independent cohort. Some IMGT-functional V segments, including TRBV6-2 and TRBV6-3, could not be told apart with the 87-base-pair reads, so those segments were excluded. When HLA alleles, especially DR and DQ, strongly co-occurred, attributing TCR associations to individual alleles was difficult. Most CMV-associated TCR beta chains appeared to be HLA-restricted in a later analysis, and the HLA associations seemed to be driven largely by CMV exposure. Correlated functional status among segregating V segments might reflect linkage disequilibrium, but an unknown experimental factor could not be ruled out. In an earlier analysis of some 550 of the donors, most TCR beta V segments were observed in productive rearrangements about 87% or about 30% of the time, broadly matching IMGT annotations. A further reported finding was that TCR beta sequences accurately predicted the HLA-A and HLA-B alleles for most subjects in the first cohort. A group of highly shared sequence variants was considered likely to be a technical artifact of the sequencing pipeline. Roughly uniform sequencing depth across donors was assumed in presence/absence analyses, although this assumption may not hold. In this cohort, only TCR beta chains were sequenced, and detectable features were limited by the absence of alpha or paired-chain data. In a later analysis, the rate of TCR association differed among HLA loci, with DRB1 alleles having the most associated TCRs and HLA-C alleles having the fewest. According to a later genetic analysis, donors in an Asian-associated ancestry cluster had fewer N-insertions in productive TCRs than the roughly 700-donor mean. Because counts were too low, 15 to 20 rarely observed V segments, including chromosome 9 orphons, were excluded from the earlier analysis of some 590 of the donors. According to a later analysis, parvovirus B19, influenza, CMV and Epstein-Barr virus appeared linked to several top co-occurrence clusters. In a later analysis, around 17,000 TCR beta sequences were associated with specific HLA alleles at a false discovery rate of 0.05.

The library came from the immunoSEQ multiplex PCR assay. For the multiplex PCR, a mixture combining 60 forward primers for TCR Vbeta segments and 13 reverse primers for TCR Jbeta segments was used. The CDR3 region of rearranged TCR beta genes was amplified from genomic DNA with a multiplex PCR assay. On the Illumina HiSeq System, the amplified TCR beta libraries were sequenced as 87-base-pair reads. In the paper's pipeline: In a later analysis, some 80 million unique TCR beta chains were counted across the approximately 640 repertoires, and around 11 million of these chains were shared by at least two donors. To remove PCR and sequencing errors, raw reads were error-corrected and collapsed into unique sequences using a nearest-neighbor algorithm that merged closely related sequences. CDR3 sequences were aligned to IMGT reference sequences to assign V, D and J gene segments. Each retained sequence needed at least a six-nucleotide match to both a V gene segment and a J gene segment. Rearrangements were called productive when the CDR3 lacked stop codons and stayed in frame with V and J; all others were non-productive. CDR3 was defined by IMGT convention, running from the second conserved V-encoded cysteine to the conserved J-encoded phenylalanine. Sequences without an unambiguous match to a single V gene segment were excluded from the earlier analysis of a few hundred of the donors. An earlier analysis of fewer than 750 of the donors classified V segments as functional when productive rearrangements were above 56.7% and as segregating when the standard deviation between donors was above 5%. To diagnose cytomegalovirus status from the catalog of TCR beta chain sequences, a statistical classification framework was built. A later analysis assigned V and J genes by comparing TCR nucleotide sequences with IMGT/GENE-DB human TR gene sequences. Using the TCRdist pipeline, a later analysis assigned CDR3 sequences along with most-parsimonious VDJ recombination scenarios. In a later analysis, each TCR beta chain was defined by its CDR3 amino acid sequence together with its V-gene family, and reads lacking a unique V-gene family were excluded. In a later analysis, 500 to 700 highly shared, low-generation-probability nucleotide sequences were removed to address suspected cross-contamination and a sequencing artifact. For each public chain, a later analysis derived a clonal expansion index from normalized ranks of inferred template counts within each repertoire. In a later analysis, generation probabilities were computed using a VDJ recombination model fitted to out-of-frame rearrangements, and the results were checked against IGoR. Hypergeometric tests were used in a later analysis to score TCR-TCR, TCR-HLA and TCR-CMV co-occurrence, with a repertoire-size bias correction applied to the TCR pairs. To estimate false discovery rates, a later analysis permuted the HLA or CMV assignments 20 times. A later analysis grouped co-occurring TCRs with DBSCAN, adding TCRdist sequence similarity when clustering within HLA-allele-positive subsets. For co-occurrence clustering, repertoires with fewer than 30,000 or more than 120,000 public chains were excluded, along with four or five repertoires with anomalous nucleotide sharing. This is the immuneACCESS table as TCRdb keeps it, with only in-frame sequences that have V and J called. A part of the clones is gone; compared with another copy, unresolved V genes explain less than half, and the rest is unexplained. V and J calls and clone size are those listed in that table; D and trimming were worked out from the DNA. The sample has about 130,000 clones on record, more than 9% of them singletons. Jointly, the top ten make up about 4.6% of the sample.

The germline V gene encodes CDR1 SGHTA and CDR2 FQGNSA. V is reduced by 4 bases and J by 2 bases, leaving a spacing of 18 bases between them. The CDR3 numbers 16 residues from cysteine through phenylalanine. CDR3 DNA is the only sequence kept; it has 48 bases, read in frame from the first base. Remarks on this clone: Its antigen is still unknown. The sample holds no much larger clone one base away, and base qualities are not on file.

The cohort consisted of 600 to 750 healthy bone marrow donors. All cohort members were sampled while nominally healthy, although unrecorded immune exposures were likely present. The donor was CMV seropositive and belonged to the group of around 300 seropositive cohort members. A peripheral blood sample was provided by each donor, and peripheral blood mononuclear cells were used for TCR beta sequencing. Genomic DNA extraction from the blood cell samples was performed with the Qiagen DNeasy Blood Extraction Kit. The specimen sequenced was PBMCs. The clonotype comes from a woman aged 18-35 years in good health and CMV-seropositive. In this chain, TRBV7-2 is recombined with TRBJ2-7; the D gene is perhaps TRBD1, from 6 matching bases. The CDR3 reads as follows: CASSSHRDLPTYEQYF. The bases are TGTGCCAGCAGCTCTCACAGGGACCTGCCCACCTACGAGCAGTACTTC.